These 31 T cell receptor beta chains share one sample of origin, sequenced in a study of long-term antiretroviral therapy in people with HIV. At survey level, the immunoSEQ assay was run in its v3.0 version. TCRdb's table, derived via immunoSEQ multiplex PCR, lists solely in-frame clones and lacks some. Counted here are about 28,000 clones, under 85% occurring once; the ten biggest clones make up 7.5% to 10%. The sample here was unsorted PBMCs, taken 3 years after starting antiretroviral therapy. The receptors originated from a man aged 40-49 years with HIV.

V gene TRBV6-1 combines with J gene TRBJ2-7; 7 bases agree with TRBD1. The CDR3 length is 15 residues. V lost 5 bases to trimming and J lost 7 bases; unmatched junction nucleotides: 14. Germline lookup yields CDR1 MNHNS and CDR2 SASEGT. The CDR3 nucleotides are TGTGCCAGCAGTCTGACTTTTACAGGGGTGGTGGAGCAGTACTTC. Protein product: CASSLTFTGVVEQYF.

This clone showed up just once. The V and J genes are TRBV7-6 and TRBJ1-2, with 9 bases matching TRBD1. Germline loops: CDR1 SGHVS, CDR2 FNYEAQ. V lost 5 bases and J lost 4; bases outside the gene matches: 8. The CDR3 is made up of 15 amino acids. The CDR3 bases are TGTGCCAGCAGCGTAGACAGGGGGTCGGGCTATGGCTACACCTTC. Translation: CASSVDRGSGYGYTF.

The chain joins TRBV18 to TRBJ1-3; no clear D. V lost 0 bases and J 1 base, leaving 7 bases between the germline ends. The CDR3 consists of 15 residues. CDR1 and CDR2 (germline): KGHSH, LQKENI. The CDR3 DNA is TGTGCCAGCTCACCACCTGGACGTTCTGGAAACACCATATATTTT. It encodes CASSPPGRSGNTIYF. Full variable domain (outside the CDR3, taken from reference TRBV18 and TRBJ1-3): NAGVMQNPRHLVRRRGQEARLRCSPMKGHSHVYWYRQLPEEGLKFMVYLQKENIIDESGMPKERFSAEFPKEGPSILRIQQVVRGDSAAYFCASSPPGRSGNTIYFGEGSWLTVV.

V usage is TRBV7-8 and J usage is TRBJ2-1; D is uncertain. This CDR3 region has 15 residues. V dropped 4 bases and J dropped 7 bases, with 17 bases sitting between them. From germline, CDR1 is SGHVS and CDR2 FQNEAQ. The CDR3 sequence is CASSSGPGPMNEQFF. Here the CDR3 DNA reads TGTGCCAGCAGCTCCGGCCCCGGGCCGATGAATGAGCAGTTCTTC. The complete variable domain, with remaining parts taken from reference TRBV7-8 and TRBJ2-1, reads GAGVSQSPRYKVAKRGQDVALRCDPISGHVSLFWYQQALGQGPEFLTYFQNEAQLDKSGLPSDRFFAERPEGSVSTLKIQRTQQEDSAVYLCASSSGPGPMNEQFFGPGTRLTVL.

This chain links TRBV6-1 with TRBJ2-3, with TRBD2 matching over 7 bases. The trim removed 2 bases at V and 11 bases at J, leaving 7 bases unmatched. Germline V gene sequence: CDR1 MNHNS, CDR2 SASEGT. This CDR3 region has 13 residues. CDR3 loop: CASSELGEGRQYF. CDR3 nucleotide sequence: TGTGCCAGCAGTGAATTGGGGGAGGGACGGCAGTATTTT.

The chain recombines TRBV7-9 with TRBJ1-2, with 7 nucleotides matching TRBD1. The germline CDR1 and CDR2 sequences are SEHNR and FQNEAQ (reference sequence). The junction had 8 bases not matched to a gene; V was cut back by 6 bases and J by 4 bases. The CDR3 length is 14 residues. As DNA, the CDR3 is TGTGCCAGCAGTGGTGACAGGGAATTCTATGGCTACACCTTC. Its translation is CASSGDREFYGYTF.

V is TRBV2 and J is TRBJ2-2; 7 nucleotides line up with TRBD2. Germline V gene data show CDR1 as SNHLY and CDR2 as FYNNEI. The length of the CDR3 is 16 residues. The J segment lost 1 base and the V segment lost 4 bases, leaving 6 bases of the junction unmatched. The CDR3 reads CASSASGMGNTGELFF. The CDR3 DNA reads TGTGCCAGCAGTGCGAGCGGGATGGGGAACACCGGGGAGCTGTTTTTT.

The chain is built from TRBV2 and TRBJ1-2, with 9 bases identical to TRBD1. Germline CDR1 SNHLY, CDR2 FYNNEI. Unmatched junction bases numbered 4, after V lost 3 bases and J lost 2 bases. The CDR3 spans 15 residues. CDR3 in DNA: TGTGCCAGCAGTGAGCTCACAGGGGGCAACTATGGCTACACCTTC. Residues: CASSELTGGNYGYTF. The whole variable domain, remainder taken from reference TRBV2 and TRBJ1-2, is EPEVTQTPSHQVTQMGQEVILRCVPISNHLYFYWYRQILGQKVEFLVSFYNNEISEKSEIFDDQFSVERPDGSNFTLKIRSTKLEDSAMYFCASSELTGGNYGYTFGSGTRLTVV.

The chain employs TRBV5-1 and TRBJ1-1, with TRBD1 matching 11 bases. The CDR3 is 15 amino acids. Per germline, CDR1 SGHRS and CDR2 YFSETQ. V lost 4 bases, J lost 5 bases, and 7 bases stayed unmatched. The CDR3 sequence: CASSLGQGARTEAFF. The CDR3 DNA is TGCGCCAGCAGCCTAGGACAGGGGGCGCGAACTGAAGCTTTCTTT. The full variable domain, with the rest looked up from reference TRBV5-1 and TRBJ1-1, is KAGVTQTPRYLIKTRGQQVTLSCSPISGHRSVSWYQQTPGQGLQFLFEYFSETQRNKGNFPGRFSGRQFSNSRSEMNVSTLELGDSALYLCASSLGQGARTEAFFGQGTRLTVV.

The V call is TRBV30, the J call TRBJ1-1, with D possibly matching TRBD1 (6 bases). CDR3 length equals 17 residues. V was shortened by 1 base and J by 2 bases, with 20 bases between the two germline ends. The germline gives CDR1 GTSNPN, CDR2 SVGIG (reference sequence). In DNA, the CDR3 is TGTGCCTGGAGTGCCTTCCCGGGACAACACTCAAACACTGAAGCTTTCTTT. It encodes CAWSAFPGQHSNTEAFF.

This rearrangement joins TRBV7-9 to TRBJ1-2; possible D gene TRBD1, 6 bases. This CDR3 is 15 amino acids long. Germline CDR1 reads SEHNR; CDR2 reads FQNEAQ (reference sequence). The V end was cut by 5 bases, the J end by 2 bases, with 15 bases between. This CDR3 is CASSHQGLKNYGYTF. In nucleotides, the CDR3 is TGTGCCAGCAGCCACCAGGGGCTTAAGAACTATGGCTACACCTTC.

V and J are TRBV28 and TRBJ1-2; 9 bases agree with TRBD1. The CDR3 has 14 residues. Germline values: CDR1 MDHEN, CDR2 SYDVKM. V shed 3 bases and J 4 bases; nucleotides not matched to a gene: 3. CDR3 sequence: CASSLDRGVYGYTF. CDR3 sequence (DNA): TGTGCCAGCAGTTTGGACAGGGGCGTCTATGGCTACACCTTC.

This chain joins TRBV9 and TRBJ2-3; D not certain. Trimming left V 0 bases short and J 6 bases short, with 8 bases between. Germline values: CDR1 SGDLS, CDR2 YYNGEE. This CDR3 is built from 13 residues. The CDR3 DNA reads as TGTGCCAGCAGCGTAGGAGGCGCGGATACGCAGTATTTT. This encodes CASSVGGADTQYF.

The chain carries TRBV5-1 and TRBJ1-1; possibly TRBD1 for D (5 bases). CDR3 length equals 13 residues. Germline loops: CDR1 SGHRS, CDR2 YFSETQ. V lost 6 bases and J lost 2, with 11 bases in between. The CDR3 loop is CASTRDSNTEAFF. CDR3 nucleotides: TGCGCCAGCACCAGGGACTCCAACACTGAAGCTTTCTTT.

This clone was seen a few times. V gene TRBV6-6 combines with J gene TRBJ1-5; D uncertain. The V gene lost 2 bases and the J gene lost 4 bases, with 6 bases spanning the gap. Germline V gene lookup returns CDR1 MNHNY and CDR2 SVGAGI (reference sequence). The CDR3 is 13 residues long. The DNA for the CDR3 is TGTGCCAGCAGTTACACTGATAATCAGCCCCAGCATTTT. This gives the protein CASSYTDNQPQHF.

The rearrangement links TRBV5-1 to TRBJ1-2; D call uncertain. The CDR3 length is 16 residues. Germline V gene sequence: CDR1 SGHRS, CDR2 YFSETQ. The V end lost 5 bases, the J end lost 0 bases, and 17 bases lay between the germline ends. CDR3 in DNA: TGCGCCAGCAGTCTTGGACCGCTACTGACTAACTATGGCTACACCTTC. This gives the protein CASSLGPLLTNYGYTF.

This clone was picked up one time. The rearrangement links TRBV6-6 to TRBJ2-6; D is unresolved. The germline V gene encodes CDR1 MNHNY and CDR2 SVGAGI (reference sequence). The CDR3 sequence is 14 residues long. Trimming cost V 10 bases and J 0 bases, with 10 bases left between them. The CDR3 spells CATLWDSGANVLTF. The CDR3 nucleotides read TGTGCCACCCTTTGGGACTCTGGGGCCAACGTCCTGACTTTC.

The rearrangement links TRBV7-3 to TRBJ1-2; possibly TRBD1 for D (5 bases). Between the trimmed V and J ends, which lost 5 bases and 1 base, there was a span of 14 bases. CDR1 and CDR2 from the germline V gene are SGHTA and FQGTGA. The CDR3 extends over 15 amino acids. The CDR3 region has the DNA TGTGCCAGCAGCCCATCGGGGGGTGGTAACTATGGCTACACCTTC. Translating it yields CASSPSGGGNYGYTF.

This chain uses TRBV10-2 with TRBJ2-7; D perhaps matches TRBD1 (6 bases). The V end was cut by 1 base, the J end by 6 bases, with 10 bases between. Germline-derived CDR1 and CDR2 are WSHSY and SAAADI. The CDR3 is 13 residues long. CDR3 DNA: TGCGCCAGCAGTGAGTGGGGGCAGACCGAGCAGTACTTC. Translated: CASSEWGQTEQYF.

The chain is built from TRBV20-1 and TRBJ1-1, with D perhaps matching TRBD1 (5 bases). V lost 5 bases, J lost 7 bases, and 11 bases lay in between. The CDR3 runs 11 residues. From germline, CDR1 is DFQATT and CDR2 SNEGSKA (reference sequence). CDR3 region: CSAYRTREAFF. In DNA form, the CDR3 reads TGCAGTGCTTACCGGACACGTGAAGCTTTCTTT.

The chain is built from TRBV6-6 and TRBJ1-6; 12 nucleotides match TRBD1. Germline V gives CDR1 MNHNY, CDR2 SVGAGI (reference sequence). V lost 10 bases and J lost 10; bases outside the gene matches: 5. This CDR3 has 13 amino acids. CDR3 coding DNA: TGTGCCACCTTAGGGACAGGGGGCTCACCCCTCCACTTT. Its protein product is CATLGTGGSPLHF.

The rearrangement uses TRBV11-3 and TRBJ1-1, with 8 bases aligning to TRBD1. The CDR3 has 13 residues. Trimming took 4 bases from V and 11 from J; bases not matched to a gene: 9. Germline V gene data show CDR1 as SGHNT and CDR2 as YENEEA. The CDR3 reads CASSYGTGPPAFF. CDR3 sequence (DNA): TGTGCCAGCAGCTACGGGACAGGCCCCCCGGCTTTCTTT.

The chain links TRBV27 to TRBJ2-6; no definite D call. V lost 0 bases, J lost 3 bases, and 0 bases lay in between. The CDR3 sequence is 13 residues long. The germline V gene has CDR1 MNHEY and CDR2 SMNVEV (reference sequence). The DNA of the CDR3 is TGTGCCAGCAGTTTATCTGGGGCCAACGTCCTGACTTTC. As protein: CASSLSGANVLTF.

V and J are TRBV11-2 and TRBJ1-4; tentative D call: TRBD1 (6 bases). The CDR3 covers 15 residues. Germline CDR1 reads SGHAT; CDR2 reads FQNNGV. The V gene lost 1 base and the J gene lost 8 bases, with 14 bases spanning the gap. CDR3 nucleotide sequence: TGTGCCAGCAGCTTAGGGTACAGGGAGGGGGAAAAACTGTTTTTT. It specifies CASSLGYREGEKLFF.

V usage is TRBV5-6 and J usage is TRBJ2-3, with D perhaps matching TRBD1 (6 bases). This CDR3 contains 16 residues. Germline values: CDR1 SGHDT, CDR2 YYEEEE. V lost 3 bases to trimming and J lost 2 bases, with 16 bases between them. In nucleotides, the CDR3 is TGTGCCAGCAGCTCATTAACAGGGATTCTCACAGATACGCAGTATTTT. This codes for CASSSLTGILTDTQYF.

The V and J genes are TRBV6-5 and TRBJ2-7; D remains unclear. The CDR3 consists of 15 residues. V lost 2 bases and J 3 bases, leaving 14 bases between the germline ends. Germline loops: CDR1 MNHEY, CDR2 SVGAGI. The CDR3: CASSYDGSWGYEQYF. CDR3 DNA sequence: TGTGCCAGCAGTTACGATGGCAGTTGGGGCTACGAGCAGTACTTC.

The V gene is TRBV2, the J gene TRBJ1-3, with D hard to call. The germline gives CDR1 SNHLY, CDR2 FYNNEI. This CDR3 comprises 14 residues. Trimming took off 4 bases at V and 0 bases at J, with 7 bases between the two ends. In DNA form, the CDR3 reads TGTGCCAGCAGTGCGGGCAGCTCTGGAAACACCATATATTTT. Translating it yields CASSAGSSGNTIYF.

The DNA of the CDR3 is TGTGCCAGCAGCATTCTACAGGGACCTTTGAACAATGAGCAGTTCTTC. It codes for CASSILQGPLNNEQFF. The rearrangement uses TRBV27 and TRBJ2-1; D possibly corresponds to TRBD1 (6 bases). The CDR3 sequence is 16 residues long. Trimming cost V 6 bases and J 5 bases, with 20 bases left between them. Germline CDR1 and CDR2: MNHEY and SMNVEV (reference sequence).

The chain recombines TRBV7-9 with TRBJ2-2; perhaps TRBD1 as D (5 bases). Between the trimmed V and J ends, which lost 3 bases and 1 base, there was a span of 9 bases. Germline V gene sequence: CDR1 SEHNR, CDR2 FQNEAQ (reference sequence). The CDR3 totals 15 residues. CDR3 region: CASSFFQGNTGELFF. In DNA form, the CDR3 reads TGTGCCAGCAGCTTTTTCCAGGGGAACACCGGGGAGCTGTTTTTT.

The rearrangement joins TRBV6-4 to TRBJ1-1, with D maybe TRBD1 (6 bases). Germline V CDR1 and CDR2: MRHNA, SNTAGT. V lost 3 bases, J lost 5 bases, and 13 bases lay in between. This CDR3 contains 14 residues. The CDR3 loop reads CASSEGGAGTEAFF. The CDR3 nucleotides are TGTGCCAGCAGTGAAGGGGGGGCTGGGACTGAAGCTTTCTTT.

This clone was counted a single time. The chain uses TRBV11-2 and TRBJ1-1; D not resolved. The germline V gene has CDR1 SGHAT and CDR2 FQNNGV. Between the trimmed V and J ends, which lost 3 bases and 0 bases, there was a span of 11 bases. The CDR3 consists of 15 residues. The chain's CDR3 is CASSFLAGMNTEAFF. The DNA of the CDR3 is TGTGCCAGCAGCTTCCTCGCGGGGATGAACACTGAAGCTTTCTTT.